This T cell receptor (beta chain) appears in the sequencing data of a study of regulatory T cells in long-lasting Graves disease. Arm-PCR of CDR3 regions with iRepertoire HTBI primers generated TCR beta libraries. TCRdb called the multiplex PCR reads again in MiXCR, with one record for every CDR3 protein. This sample has about 470,000 distinct CDR3 sequences, with 15% found just once. The time point denotes: newly diagnosed GD, antithyroid drugs for less than 3 months. From RNA extracted from PBMCs, the TCR library was made. This clonotype was detected ten times or more. These data are also associated with another study on T cells in Graves' hyperthyroidism and ophthalmopathy.

The sample was peripheral blood mononuclear cells (PBMCs), taken at new diagnosis, from a patient treated with antithyroid drugs. The source is a woman in her thirties with Graves disease.

This CDR3 is CAWSVVDQPQHF. CDR3 bases: TGTGCCTGGAGTGTTGTCGATCAGCCCCAGCATTTT. The rearrangement joins TRBV30 to TRBJ1-5; no definite D call. This CDR3 contains 12 residues. Deletions cut 0 bases from V and 5 bases from J, with 5 bases between. Germline V gene data show CDR1 as GTSNPN and CDR2 as SVGIG (reference sequence).